This entry describes one TCR beta chain. A read error may produce the germline difference seen at one junction end. These data come from a study of cytomegalovirus exposure and HLA in healthy donors. The CDR3 length is 16 residues. Germline V gene data show CDR1 as SGHRS and CDR2 as YFSETQ. Researchers ran the PCR with 60 Vbeta and 13 Jbeta primers. Profiled with immunoSEQ multiplex PCR; TCRdb holds only in-frame clones, not every one. The sample lists under 200,000 clones, around 75% occurring once. The clonotype originates from a woman aged 25 to 39 in good health and CMV-seronegative. This chain links TRBV5-1 with TRBJ2-7, with TRBD1 identical over 9 bases. Material: PBMCs. The CDR3 is CASSSEPGQGLMWPSF. The CDR3 DNA sequence: TGCGCCAGCAGTTCCGAACCGGGACAGGGTTTGATGTGGCCTTCCTTC.